This TCR beta chain was sequenced for a study of CD8 T cells in ankylosing spondylitis. Study-wide results and caveats: In ankylosing spondylitis blood, a motif of roughly 8 highly homologous TCR beta variants appeared characteristic. Disease-linked clones were found to be CD8+ and relatively rare in peripheral blood. Some motif variants were previously reported in reactive arthritis synovial fluid and blood.

In its sample, this clonotype was seen many times. Antigen unknown. One entry per CDR3 protein results from TCRdb running MiXCR on the 5' RACE reads. The sample gives about 96,000 distinct CDR3 sequences, around 10% of which show up once; 4.5% to 5.5% is in the top ten. This CDR3 region has 14 residues. V trimming: 6 bases; J trimming: 9 bases; junction bases outside the gene matches: 9. Germline CDR1 is MDHEN and CDR2 is SYDVKM. This clonotype originated in a male donor with ankylosing spondylitis or in good health (not recorded which). Source material: blood, either unsorted or a sorted T cell fraction (not recorded which). V usage is TRBV28 and J usage is TRBJ2-1, with TRBD1 matching over 9 bases. CDR3 DNA sequence: TGTGCCAGCAGGGTGGACAGGGGTAGCGGTGAGCAGTTCTTC. This sequence encodes CASRVDRGSGEQFF.